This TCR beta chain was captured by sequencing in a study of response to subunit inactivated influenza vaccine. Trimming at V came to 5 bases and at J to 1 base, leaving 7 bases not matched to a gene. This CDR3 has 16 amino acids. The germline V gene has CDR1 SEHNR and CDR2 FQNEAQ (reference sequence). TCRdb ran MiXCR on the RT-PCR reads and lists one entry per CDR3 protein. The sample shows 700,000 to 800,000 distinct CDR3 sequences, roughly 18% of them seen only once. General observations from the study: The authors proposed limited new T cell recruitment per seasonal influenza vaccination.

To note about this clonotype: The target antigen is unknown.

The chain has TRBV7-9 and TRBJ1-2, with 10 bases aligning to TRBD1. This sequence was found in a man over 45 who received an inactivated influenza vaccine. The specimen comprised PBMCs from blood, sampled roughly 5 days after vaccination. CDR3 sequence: CASSKRDRGINYGYTF. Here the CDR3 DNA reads TGTGCCAGCAGCAAACGGGACAGGGGAATTAACTATGGCTACACCTTC.